Shown below are 31 T cell receptor beta chains from a single sample sequenced in a study of T cell clonotyping in hematopoietic cell transplantation. TCRdb keeps only in-frame clones here, not all; method: immunoSEQ multiplex PCR. The sample holds several thousand clones, 77% seen once. Sequencing was performed on peripheral blood mononuclear cells, taken 100 days after allogeneic stem cell transplant. These receptors were collected from a female patient in her fifties who had an allogeneic stem cell transplant from an unrelated donor, so the T cells may come from the graft donor. Some clones in this sample may be carry-over from other donors' samples.

By frequency in the sample, this clone is medium-sized. At one of its ends the junction is not consistent with the germline gene, which may arise from a read error. The V and J genes are TRBV2 and TRBJ2-3, with 10 bases fitting TRBD2. Germline lookup yields CDR1 SNHLY and CDR2 FYNNEI. The CDR3 runs to 11 residues. The CDR3 sequence: CASSWGASGGF. CDR3 DNA: TGTGCCAGCAGTTGGGGGGCTAGCGGGGGTTTT.

This clone turned up a few times. The chain links TRBV6-5 to TRBJ1-1, with D perhaps matching TRBD1 (5 bases). The V gene lost 4 bases and the J gene lost 8 bases, with 11 bases spanning the gap. This CDR3 has 12 amino acids. CDR1 is MNHEY, CDR2 SVGAGI, per germline. Written as DNA, the CDR3 is TGTGCCAGCAGTTTGATGTCAGGGGAAGCTTTCTTT. Protein sequence: CASSLMSGEAFF.

The chain uses TRBV10-1 and TRBJ2-3, with no clear D. The CDR3 sequence is 13 residues long. Germline V gene lookup returns CDR1 WNHNN and CDR2 SYGVQD (reference sequence). The V gene lost 4 bases and the J gene lost 0 bases, with 5 bases spanning the gap. As DNA, the CDR3 is TGCGCCAGCAGTGCGGACAGCACAGATACGCAGTATTTT. Encoded protein: CASSADSTDTQYF.

This chain uses TRBV7-3 with TRBJ2-1; D possibly corresponds to TRBD2 (7 bases). Between the trimmed V and J ends, which lost 3 bases and 7 bases, there was a span of 16 bases. The CDR3 totals 15 residues. Germline-derived CDR1 and CDR2 are SGHTA and FQGTGA. The CDR3 loop is CASSLTQGGGNEQFF. The CDR3 region has the DNA TGTGCCAGCAGCTTGACCCAAGGGGGGGGTAATGAGCAGTTCTTC. The full variable domain, with the rest looked up from reference TRBV7-3 and TRBJ2-1, is GAGVSQTPSNKVTEKGKYVELRCDPISGHTALYWYRQSLGQGPEFLIYFQGTGAADDSGLPNDRFFAVRPEGSVSTLKIQRTERGDSAVYLCASSLTQGGGNEQFFGPGTRLTVL.

In its sample, this clone was seen once. The rearrangement joins TRBV6-6 to TRBJ2-7; D is unresolved. The length of the CDR3 is 10 residues. Per the germline V gene, CDR1 is MNHNY and CDR2 is SVGAGI (reference sequence). Trimming shortened V by 5 bases and J by 3 bases, and 2 bases separated the two germline ends. CDR3 DNA: TGTGCCAGCAGTAACTACGAGCAGTACTTC. Its translation is CASSNYEQYF.

The chain has TRBV5-1 and TRBJ2-3, with 7 bases lining up with TRBD2. The CDR3 runs to 14 residues. V lost 6 bases and J lost 4; bases outside the gene matches: 8. Germline CDR1 SGHRS, CDR2 YFSETQ. The CDR3 coding sequence is TGCGCCAGCAAGGCAGCGGGGTTTTCAGATACGCAGTATTTT. It is translated as CASKAAGFSDTQYF.

The chain uses TRBV19 and TRBJ2-2; D is possibly TRBD1 (5 bases). The length of the CDR3 is 15 residues. The V end lost 5 bases, the J end lost 1 base, and 11 bases lay between the germline ends. Germline CDR1 and CDR2: LNHDA and SQIVND (reference sequence). The CDR3 bases are TGTGCCAGTAGTGCAGGGCCCTGGAACACCGGGGAGCTGTTTTTT. It codes for CASSAGPWNTGELFF.

V usage is TRBV5-4 and J usage is TRBJ2-5, with D perhaps matching TRBD2 (6 bases). Per germline, CDR1 SGHNT and CDR2 YYREEE (reference sequence). The CDR3 is 11 amino acids. The V gene lost 7 bases and the J gene lost 4 bases, with 8 bases spanning the gap. The CDR3 DNA reads as TGTGCCAGCCGGGACTTAGAGACCCAGTACTTC. It encodes CASRDLETQYF.

The chain links TRBV11-2 to TRBJ1-2, with 7 bases fitting TRBD1. V gave up 2 bases and J gave up 5 bases; unmatched junction bases: 8. Looked up from germline, CDR1 is SGHAT and CDR2 is FQNNGV. This CDR3 spans 15 amino acids. The CDR3 is CASSLSRGGRYGYTF. CDR3 coding DNA: TGTGCCAGCAGCTTATCTCGAGGGGGCCGGTATGGCTACACCTTC.

The rearrangement uses TRBV25-1 and TRBJ1-1; D is undetermined. The CDR3 is made up of 11 amino acids. Per germline, CDR1 MGHDK and CDR2 SYGVNS. Trimming removed 8 bases from V and 3 bases from J, with 7 bases in between. The CDR3 region has the DNA TGTGCCAGCGGCGAGTACACTGAAGCTTTCTTT. This codes for CASGEYTEAFF.

The gene calls are TRBV29-1 and TRBJ2-3; D may be TRBD2 (6 bases). V lost 4 bases and J 4 bases, leaving 12 bases between the germline ends. Per the germline V gene, CDR1 is SQVTM and CDR2 is ANQGSEA. CDR3 length: 13 residues. The CDR3 DNA is TGCAGCGTTGTGGGGGGAAAGTCAGATACGCAGTATTTT. Translation gives CSVVGGKSDTQYF.

This clone has only one observation. This chain uses TRBV5-1 with TRBJ1-4; 9 bases map to TRBD1. The germline V gene encodes CDR1 SGHRS and CDR2 YFSETQ. This CDR3 spans 15 amino acids. Trimming at V came to 6 bases and at J to 5 bases, leaving 8 bases not matched to a gene. CDR3 DNA: TGCGCCAGCACCCCTTACAGGGGGCAAAATGAAAAACTGTTTTTT. Translating it yields CASTPYRGQNEKLFF.

The chain uses TRBV18 and TRBJ1-2; 7 bases are shared with TRBD1. Germline CDR1 KGHSH, CDR2 LQKENI. The junction had 4 bases not matched to a gene; V was cut back by 5 bases and J by 7 bases. The CDR3 sequence is 12 residues long. CDR3 nucleotides: TGTGCCAGCTCAACAGGGGTCGGTGGCTACACCTTC. It codes for CASSTGVGGYTF.

The CDR3 is CASRRGPGNTEAFF. The CDR3 nucleotides read TGCGCCAGCAGGAGGGGGCCAGGAAACACTGAAGCTTTCTTT. The chain carries TRBV5-1 and TRBJ1-1; TRBD1 agrees at 7 bases. Germline V CDR1 and CDR2: SGHRS, YFSETQ. The trim removed 5 bases at V and 2 bases at J, leaving 6 bases unmatched. CDR3 length: 14 residues.

The CDR3 sequence is CASSSGRSSAGTEAFF. DNA of the CDR3: TGTGCCAGCAGCTCCGGAAGGTCCTCCGCGGGGACTGAAGCTTTCTTT. The chain has TRBV11-1 and TRBJ1-1; D gene ambiguous. CDR3 size: 16 residues. Trimming took off 4 bases at V and 5 bases at J, with 20 bases between the two ends. CDR1 SGHAT and CDR2 FQDESV come from the germline V gene (reference sequence).

V usage is TRBV6-1 and J usage is TRBJ1-4, with D unresolved. V shed 0 bases and J shed 5 bases, with 4 bases lying between them. The length of the CDR3 is 13 residues. Germline lookup yields CDR1 MNHNS and CDR2 SASEGT. Written as DNA, the CDR3 is TGTGCCAGCAGTGAAGCAAGGAATGAAAAACTGTTTTTT. This gives the protein CASSEARNEKLFF.

This clone was observed a single time. This CDR3 reads CASTRTGSEVAFF. The CDR3, as DNA: TGTGCCAGCACCCGGACAGGATCGGAGGTAGCTTTCTTT. The V gene is TRBV25-1, the J gene TRBJ1-1; 7 bases line up with TRBD1. J gave up 10 bases and V 7 bases, and 12 bases lay outside the gene matches. The germline CDR1 and CDR2 sequences are MGHDK and SYGVNS. This CDR3 is 13 amino acids long.

V gene TRBV9 combines with J gene TRBJ1-5; the D is unclear. This CDR3 is 14 amino acids long. Germline CDR1 and CDR2: SGDLS and YYNGEE. Trimming pared 0 bases from V and 6 bases from J, leaving 10 bases between. The DNA of the CDR3 is TGTGCCAGCAGCGTAGGTGACCCGCTTCAGCCCCAGCATTTT. It yields the protein CASSVGDPLQPQHF.

This chain links TRBV5-1 with TRBJ1-6; 7 nucleotides line up with TRBD1. The CDR3 has 15 residues. After removal of 2 bases from V and 10 bases from J, the junction contained 9 bases not matched to a gene. Germline CDR1 reads SGHRS; CDR2 reads YFSETQ. The CDR3 region has the DNA TGCGCCAGCAGCTTTGAATCAGGGGGTTGGTCACCCCTCCACTTT. Protein product: CASSFESGGWSPLHF.

The CDR3 protein is CASSDSEGQTGELFF. The CDR3 DNA sequence: TGTGCCAGCAGTGACTCGGAGGGGCAAACCGGGGAGCTGTTTTTT. This chain links TRBV6-4 with TRBJ2-2, with D possibly matching TRBD2 (6 bases). The CDR3 runs 15 residues. V dropped 0 bases and J dropped 5 bases, with 10 bases sitting between them. Germline V lookup: CDR1 MRHNA, CDR2 SNTAGT.

The chain carries TRBV7-2 and TRBJ1-5; D gene unclear. V lost 0 bases to trimming and J lost 4 bases, with 7 bases between them. CDR1 SGHTA and CDR2 FQGNSA come from the germline V gene. There are 14 residues in the CDR3. The CDR3 here is CASSLAGRNQPQHF. The CDR3, as DNA: TGTGCCAGCAGCTTAGCGGGTCGGAATCAGCCCCAGCATTTT.

This chain uses TRBV19 with TRBJ1-5; D gene uncertain. Germline V lookup: CDR1 LNHDA, CDR2 SQIVND (reference sequence). V lost 6 bases and J 6 bases, leaving 15 bases between the germline ends. The CDR3 loop spans 14 amino acids. CDR3 coding DNA: TGTGCCAGTAGCAAGACACCCGTGGGTCAGCCCCAGCATTTT. Amino acid sequence: CASSKTPVGQPQHF.

In this sample, this clone is medium-sized. This chain connects TRBV29-1 to TRBJ1-1; 11 bases are a match to TRBD1. The CDR3 runs 15 residues. Trimming took 6 bases from V and 5 from J; bases not matched to a gene: 11. The V gene's germline CDR1 is SQVTM and CDR2 ANQGSEA. As DNA, the CDR3 is TGCAGCGTCGCGGGACAGGGGGGGGGATTGACTGAAGCTTTCTTT. Its translation is CSVAGQGGGLTEAFF.

The chain carries TRBV9 and TRBJ2-2, with D unclear. The CDR3 length is 14 residues. Per the germline V gene, CDR1 is SGDLS and CDR2 is YYNGEE. V lost 0 bases, J lost 6 bases, and 9 bases lay in between. Here the CDR3 DNA reads TGTGCCAGCAGCGTAGTATCCGAATCCGGGGAGCTGTTTTTT. Translated, it gives CASSVVSESGELFF.

The rearrangement links TRBV30 to TRBJ1-3; 11 bases map to TRBD1. This CDR3 is built from 12 residues. CDR1 is GTSNPN, CDR2 SVGIG, per germline (reference sequence). Unmatched junction bases numbered 7, after V lost 4 bases and J lost 14 bases. CDR3 region: CAWTLDRGHVYF. DNA of the CDR3: TGTGCCTGGACCTTGGACAGGGGGCATGTATATTTT.

This clone was counted between two and nine times. The genes are TRBV28 and TRBJ1-1; weak D call: TRBD1 (5 bases). Per germline, CDR1 MDHEN and CDR2 SYDVKM. Trimming shortened V by 5 bases and J by 6 bases, and 19 bases separated the two germline ends. The CDR3 has 15 residues. The CDR3 nucleotides read TGTGCCAGCAGTCCCGACAGAGCGGTATGGGCTGAAGCTTTCTTT. The encoded protein is CASSPDRAVWAEAFF.

This clone has more than one count but fewer than ten. This chain connects TRBV28 to TRBJ2-3, with TRBD1 identical over 8 bases. The germline V gene has CDR1 MDHEN and CDR2 SYDVKM. This CDR3 contains 15 residues. Trimming cost V 7 bases and J 4 bases; bases outside gene matches: 10. CDR3 amino acids: CASTLRTGMSDTQYF. DNA of the CDR3: TGTGCCAGCACCCTAAGGACAGGGATGTCAGATACGCAGTATTTT.

The chain is built from TRBV6-5 and TRBJ2-3; the D gene is possibly TRBD1 (6 bases). With 6 bases removed from V and 7 bases from J, the gap between germline ends came to 11 bases. The CDR3 covers 12 residues. Germline CDR1 MNHEY, CDR2 SVGAGI. This CDR3 reads CASSQGTHTQYF. CDR3 DNA: TGTGCCAGCAGCCAAGGGACACATACGCAGTATTTT.

J is TRBJ1-5 and V is TRBV6-1; 7 positions agree with TRBD1. The trim removed 7 bases at V and 1 base at J, leaving 4 bases unmatched. The CDR3 length is 14 residues. Germline-derived CDR1 and CDR2 are MNHNS and SASEGT. In DNA, the CDR3 is TGTGCCAGCATTCCGGGACAGAGCAATCAGCCCCAGCATTTT. Its translation is CASIPGQSNQPQHF.

By frequency in the sample, this clone is medium-sized. This chain uses TRBV6-5 with TRBJ1-1, with D unresolved. The CDR3 runs to 13 residues. V was clipped by 0 bases and J by 4 bases, with 6 bases between them. Germline values: CDR1 MNHEY, CDR2 SVGAGI. CDR3 nucleotides: TGTGCCAGCAGTTACTCGGGCAGCACTGAAGCTTTCTTT. This codes for CASSYSGSTEAFF.

There are a few counts of this clone. As DNA, the CDR3 is TGTGCCAGCAGCTTGGGGGGAGAGCAGTACTTC. Translated: CASSLGGEQYF. This chain uses TRBV5-6 with TRBJ2-7; D unresolved. Trimming took off 0 bases at V and 7 bases at J, with 5 bases between the two ends. This CDR3 comprises 11 residues. Germline values: CDR1 SGHDT, CDR2 YYEEEE.